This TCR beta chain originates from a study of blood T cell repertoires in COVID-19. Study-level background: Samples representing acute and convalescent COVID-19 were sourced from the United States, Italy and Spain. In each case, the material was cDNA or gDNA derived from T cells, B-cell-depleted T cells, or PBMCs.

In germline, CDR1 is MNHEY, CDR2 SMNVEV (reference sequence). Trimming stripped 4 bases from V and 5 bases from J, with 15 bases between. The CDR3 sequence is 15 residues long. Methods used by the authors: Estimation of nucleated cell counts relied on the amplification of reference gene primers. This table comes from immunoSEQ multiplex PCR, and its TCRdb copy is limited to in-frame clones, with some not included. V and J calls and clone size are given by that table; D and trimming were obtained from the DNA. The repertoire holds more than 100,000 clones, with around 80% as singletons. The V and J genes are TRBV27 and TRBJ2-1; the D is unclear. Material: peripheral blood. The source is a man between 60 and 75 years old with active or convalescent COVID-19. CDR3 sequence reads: CASSYSEVFDNEQFF. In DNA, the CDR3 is TGTGCCAGCAGTTATTCAGAAGTGTTCGACAATGAGCAGTTCTTC.